The 12 T cell receptor beta chains in this list originate from one sample, sequenced in a study of type 1 and type 2 diabetes patients. The PCR template was genomic DNA. A primer set of 30 forward and 13 reverse primers amplified the CDR3. TCRdb reprocessed the multiplex PCR reads with MiXCR, giving one entry per CDR3 protein. The sample holds approximately 260,000 distinct CDR3 sequences, roughly 50% seen once. Sequencing was performed on peripheral blood mononuclear cells (PBMCs). The source is a man aged 18 to 30 with type 2 diabetes.

The gene calls are TRBV15 and TRBJ2-5; D perhaps matches TRBD2 (6 bases). Germline V gene sequence: CDR1 LNHNV, CDR2 YYDKDF (reference sequence). Trimming took off 2 bases at V and 11 bases at J, with 24 bases between the two ends. The CDR3 is made up of 16 amino acids. The CDR3: CATSRPEGSSYNEQYF. The CDR3 DNA reads as TGTGCCACCAGCAGACCGGAGGGGAGCTCCTACAATGAGCAGTACTTC.

The chain joins TRBV15 to TRBJ1-2; D unresolved. The CDR3 is 16 residues long. Trimming removed 2 bases from V and 2 bases from J, with 15 bases in between. CDR1 and CDR2 from the germline V gene are LNHNV and YYDKDF (reference sequence). Written as DNA, the CDR3 is TGTGCCACCAGCAGAAACTCAGGAATTATGAACTATGGCTACACCTTC. It specifies CATSRNSGIMNYGYTF.

As regards this clonotype: Germline and junction disagree at one end, which may indicate a read error. J is TRBJ2-7 and V is TRBV25-1; 8 positions agree with TRBD1. Germline V gene sequence: CDR1 MGHDK, CDR2 SYGVNS. There are 16 residues in the CDR3. In DNA form, the CDR3 reads TGCGCCAGCAGCTTGGTATCAGGGACAGGAAAGGTCGAGCAGTACTTC. Translation: CASSLVSGTGKVEQYF.

This clonotype showed up just a few times. The chain links TRBV7-8 to TRBJ2-5, with a tentative D call TRBD2 (6 bases). V lost 6 bases and J lost 0, with 17 bases in between. Germline loops: CDR1 SGHVS, CDR2 FQNEAQ. The CDR3 is 16 amino acids. CDR3 in DNA: TGTGCCAGCAGTTTCTCCCTAGCGCCGTACCAAGAGACCCAGTACTTC. Amino acid sequence: CASSFSLAPYQETQYF.

This clonotype appeared many times. The chain combines TRBV25-1 with TRBJ1-1, with D unresolved. From germline, CDR1 is MGHDK and CDR2 SYGVNS. The ends were cut back, 5 bases at V and 7 bases at J, with 20 bases in the middle. CDR3 size: 15 residues. The CDR3 loop is CASSQKSSGNYEAFF. The CDR3 DNA is TGTGCCAGCAGTCAAAAATCGTCCGGGAACTATGAAGCTTTCTTT.

This clonotype was detected only a few times. The gene calls are TRBV19 and TRBJ2-7; either TRBD1 or TRBD2 may supply D (5 bases each). V was clipped by 1 base and J by 6 bases, with 13 bases between them. Germline CDR1 is LNHDA and CDR2 is SQIVND (reference sequence). This CDR3 is 14 amino acids long. CDR3 sequence (DNA): TGTGCCAGTAGTATAGGAGGGGTAGGTTTCGAGCAGTACTTC. The encoded protein is CASSIGGVGFEQYF.

The gene calls are TRBV25-1 and TRBJ1-4; 9 bases match TRBD1. Germline loops: CDR1 MGHDK, CDR2 SYGVNS. The CDR3 totals 14 residues. J was trimmed by 8 bases and V by 6 bases; bases with no gene match: 7. In nucleotides, the CDR3 is TGTGCCAGCAGAAGGGACAGGGTTTCCGAAAAACTGTTTTTT. Amino acid sequence: CASRRDRVSEKLFF.

CDR3 residues: CASSLIFGTGELFF. The CDR3, as DNA: TGTGCCAGCAGCTTAATTTTTGGGACCGGGGAGCTGTTTTTT. This chain uses TRBV7-3 with TRBJ2-2; D is unresolved. The V end was cut by 1 base, the J end by 5 bases, with 8 bases between. The CDR3 covers 14 residues. Germline CDR1 SGHTA, CDR2 FQGTGA.

V is TRBV20-1 and J is TRBJ1-2, with a weak D call TRBD1 (6 bases). Germline CDR1 and CDR2: DFQATT and SNEGSKA (reference sequence). V lost 2 bases to trimming and J lost 4 bases, with 17 bases between them. This CDR3 is 15 amino acids long. CDR3 sequence (DNA): TGCAGTGCTAGAAGCCCGGAGGGGGTATTCTATGGCTACACCTTC. Translated: CSARSPEGVFYGYTF.

This clonotype has only a few counts. This chain links TRBV6-8 with TRBJ2-7, with D perhaps matching TRBD2 (6 bases). CDR3 length: 11 residues. The V end lost 6 bases, the J end lost 6 bases, and 9 bases lay between the germline ends. The germline CDR1 and CDR2 sequences are MNHGY and SAAAGT. The CDR3 spells CASSLGLEQYF. CDR3 DNA: TGTGCCAGCAGCCTGGGACTCGAGCAGTACTTC.

This chain links TRBV6-5 with TRBJ2-1; 11 bases map to TRBD1. The CDR3 spans 15 residues. Germline V lookup: CDR1 MNHEY, CDR2 SVGAGI. The V segment lost 5 bases and the J segment 6 bases; nucleotides outside the gene matches: 6. In DNA form, the CDR3 reads TGTGCCAGCAGTCTCCGGACAGGGGGCTTCAATGAGCAGTTCTTC. It yields the protein CASSLRTGGFNEQFF.

This chain uses TRBV20-1 with TRBJ1-6; 7 nucleotides match TRBD1. The CDR3 is made up of 15 amino acids. Germline CDR1 and CDR2: DFQATT and SNEGSKA (reference sequence). V was pared by 5 bases and J by 0 bases, with 4 bases of the junction left unmatched. The CDR3 DNA is TGCAGTGCTCGGGGACAGAGCTCCTATAATTCACCCCTCCACTTT. Its translation is CSARGQSSYNSPLHF.